This paragraph covers one TCR beta chain sequence. The repertoire was sequenced with immunoSEQ multiplex PCR; TCRdb's copy has only in-frame clones and lacks some. Seen here are under 85,000 clones, 90% to 95% observed once, and the top ten hold around 0.4%. The data were obtained in a study of technical replicates of blood from several donors. Sequences were obtained from T cells isolated from PBMCs. The sequence was obtained from a human donor in good health.

CDR3 protein: CANTSQGSNQPQHF. CDR3 bases: TGCGCCAATACGTCTCAGGGATCAAATCAGCCCCAGCATTTT. This chain joins TRBV4-1 and TRBJ1-5, with a weak D call TRBD1 (5 bases). V lost 10 bases, J lost 4 bases, and 17 bases lay in between. The V gene's germline CDR1 is MGHRA and CDR2 YSYEKL. This CDR3 is 14 amino acids long.